The source of this TCR beta chain is a study of cytomegalovirus exposure and HLA in healthy donors. Whole-study context: There were roughly 120 million unique TCR beta sequences, drawn from roughly 200 million T cells, in an earlier analysis.

On this clone itself: Its target is not known.

The J segment lost 14 bases and the V segment lost 2 bases, leaving 5 bases of the junction unmatched. This CDR3 comprises 11 residues. Per germline, CDR1 MDHEN and CDR2 SYDVKM. Amplification used 60 Vbeta primers and 13 Jbeta primers. TCRdb keeps only in-frame clones here, not all; method: immunoSEQ multiplex PCR. The repertoire consists of 100,000 to 150,000 clones, with roughly a tenth occurring once and the leading ten covering approximately 4.4%. Sampled while nominally healthy, donors likely had unrecorded immune exposures. Study results and limitations: A later analysis linked 15,000 to 20,000 TCR beta sequences to HLA alleles at 0.05 false discovery rate.

Input material: PBMCs. The rearrangement links TRBV28 to TRBJ1-2, with 7 bases identical to TRBD1. This clonotype was obtained from a woman aged 18 to 35 in good health and CMV-seropositive. The CDR3 reads CASSLPGQETF. CDR3 DNA: TGTGCCAGCAGTTTACCCGGACAGGAGACCTTC.